Shown below are 15 T cell receptor beta chains from a single sample sequenced in a study of cytomegalovirus exposure and HLA in healthy donors. The PCR contained 60 Vbeta and 13 Jbeta primers. The data were produced by immunoSEQ multiplex PCR, yet TCRdb's version contains in-frame clones alone and is incomplete. Across about 40,000 clones, the top ten clones capture roughly 5.9% of the sample. The material sequenced was PBMCs. The receptors come from a human donor in good health.

V gene TRBV27 combines with J gene TRBJ1-1; a possible D gene is TRBD1 (6 bases). Germline CDR1 reads MNHEY; CDR2 reads SMNVEV (reference sequence). V lost 8 bases and J lost 1, with 17 bases in between. The CDR3 has 15 residues. In nucleotides, the CDR3 is TGTGCCAGCGGGGGGAGGGGGGTTCGGAACACTGAAGCTTTCTTT. Translated, it gives CASGGRGVRNTEAFF.

This chain joins TRBV21-1 and TRBJ1-1. TRBV21-1 is a recognized pseudogene. The CDR3 covers 14 residues. CDR3 in DNA: TGTGCCAGCAGCAAAGCGCGGAGGGACACTGAAGCTTTCTTT. This sequence encodes CASSKARRDTEAFF.

This rearrangement joins TRBV19 to TRBJ1-5, with 8 bases lining up with TRBD1. Germline trimming cut 7 bases from V and 1 base from J; bases unmatched to any gene: 6. The CDR3 covers 15 residues. The V gene's germline CDR1 is LNHDA and CDR2 SQIVND (reference sequence). CDR3 DNA sequence: TGTGCCAGTACCTTTACAGGGGGGAGCAATCAGCCCCAGCATTTT. Translated, it gives CASTFTGGSNQPQHF.

The chain joins TRBV18 to TRBJ1-1; no clear D gene. This CDR3 comprises 12 residues. V lost 2 bases and J lost 4, with 5 bases in between. The germline V gene encodes CDR1 KGHSH and CDR2 LQKENI. The CDR3 DNA reads TGTGCCAGCTCACCATTGGCCACTGAAGCTTTCTTT. Protein product: CASSPLATEAFF.

The chain recombines TRBV6-1 with TRBJ2-2; maybe TRBD2 (6 bases). With 6 bases removed from V and 1 base from J, the gap between germline ends came to 12 bases. CDR3 length equals 15 residues. Germline loops: CDR1 MNHNS, CDR2 SASEGT. Here the CDR3 reads CASSPGGVNTGELFF. The CDR3 DNA reads TGTGCCAGCAGCCCAGGAGGGGTGAACACCGGGGAGCTGTTTTTT.

The rearrangement links TRBV5-4 to TRBJ2-3, with a weak D call TRBD1 (5 bases). The CDR3 totals 13 residues. Germline CDR1 reads SGHNT; CDR2 reads YYREEE (reference sequence). V lost 6 bases and J 1 base, leaving 9 bases between the germline ends. CDR3 nucleotide sequence: TGTGCCAGCATGGGGCAGCGCACAGATACGCAGTATTTT. This codes for CASMGQRTDTQYF. Variable domain in full (rest from reference TRBV5-4 and TRBJ2-3): ETGVTQSPTHLIKTRGQQVTLRCSSQSGHNTVSWYQQALGQGPQFIFQYYREEENGRGNFPPRFSGLQFPNYSSELNVNALELDDSALYLCASMGQRTDTQYFGPGTRLTVL.

CDR3 in amino acids: CASSRPGQSAYEQYF. CDR3 nucleotide sequence: TGTGCCAGCAGCCGCCCCGGACAGTCGGCCTACGAGCAGTACTTC. The chain carries TRBV28 and TRBJ2-7; TRBD1 might be the D (6 bases). Per the germline V gene, CDR1 is MDHEN and CDR2 is SYDVKM. V dropped 6 bases and J dropped 2 bases, with 17 bases sitting between them. The CDR3 has 15 amino acids. Complete variable domain (other parts from reference TRBV28 and TRBJ2-7): DVKVTQSSRYLVKRTGEKVFLECVQDMDHENMFWYRQDPGLGLRLIYFSYDVKMKEKGDIPEGYSVSREKKERFSLILESASTNQTSMYLCASSRPGQSAYEQYFGPGTRLTVT.

This chain links TRBV5-1 with TRBJ2-3, with 8 bases aligning to TRBD2. This CDR3 spans 15 amino acids. Germline values: CDR1 SGHRS, CDR2 YFSETQ. Trimming at V came to 4 bases and at J to 0 bases, leaving 4 bases not matched to a gene. Written as DNA, the CDR3 is TGCGCCAGCAGCCTTCAGCGGGAGAGCACAGATACGCAGTATTTT. This encodes CASSLQRESTDTQYF.

The chain combines TRBV5-1 with TRBJ1-2; D ambiguous. Germline V gene sequence: CDR1 SGHRS, CDR2 YFSETQ. The CDR3 has 14 residues. V lost 2 bases and J 8 bases, leaving 16 bases between the germline ends. The CDR3: CASSLIKGERGYTF. CDR3 sequence (DNA): TGCGCCAGCAGCTTAATTAAAGGAGAAAGGGGCTACACCTTC.

This chain uses TRBV5-6 with TRBJ2-1, with D maybe TRBD2 (5 bases). Germline V CDR1 and CDR2: SGHDT, YYEEEE. The CDR3 is 13 amino acids. V was shortened by 4 bases and J by 8 bases, with 13 bases between the two germline ends. The CDR3 region is CASSPTTWDEQFF. In DNA, the CDR3 is TGTGCCAGCAGCCCGACTACGTGGGATGAGCAGTTCTTC. The full variable domain, with the rest looked up from reference TRBV5-6 and TRBJ2-1, is DAGVTQSPTHLIKTRGQQVTLRCSPKSGHDTVSWYQQALGQGPQFIFQYYEEEERQRGNFPDRFSGHQFPNYSSELNVNALLLGDSALYLCASSPTTWDEQFFGPGTRLTVL.

The rearrangement links TRBV28 to TRBJ1-5; a weak D match, TRBD1 (6 bases). The CDR3 runs to 15 residues. Germline V gene lookup returns CDR1 MDHEN and CDR2 SYDVKM. Trimming took off 6 bases at V and 4 bases at J, with 16 bases between the two ends. CDR3: CASSPWRQGNQPQHF. DNA of the CDR3: TGTGCCAGCAGCCCTTGGAGGCAGGGGAATCAGCCCCAGCATTTT.

The chain carries TRBV10-2 and TRBJ2-7; no reliable D call. Trimming cost V 6 bases and J 2 bases, with 5 bases left between them. This CDR3 comprises 11 residues. The germline CDR1 and CDR2 sequences are WSHSY and SAAADI. The CDR3, as DNA: TGCGCCAGCAGCCTCGCCTACGAGCAGTACTTC. Its translation: CASSLAYEQYF.

The chain couples TRBV18 to TRBJ2-7; tentative D call: TRBD1 (6 bases). The CDR3 loop spans 16 amino acids. CDR1 is KGHSH and CDR2 is LQKENI in the germline V gene. Trimming pared 0 bases from V and 2 bases from J, leaving 14 bases between. The CDR3 bases are TGTGCCAGCTCACCACCGTTTCCAGGGGACGCCTACGAGCAGTACTTC. It encodes CASSPPFPGDAYEQYF.

V usage is TRBV28 and J usage is TRBJ2-5, with D maybe TRBD1 (6 bases). Germline values: CDR1 MDHEN, CDR2 SYDVKM. The CDR3 loop spans 14 amino acids. V gave up 2 bases and J gave up 4 bases, with 11 bases separating them. CDR3 sequence: CASSLAGGGETQYF. In DNA, the CDR3 is TGTGCCAGCAGTTTAGCTGGGGGCGGAGAGACCCAGTACTTC.

J is TRBJ1-1 and V is TRBV18, with no clear D. Germline values: CDR1 KGHSH, CDR2 LQKENI. V lost 2 bases to trimming and J lost 0 bases, with 7 bases between them. The length of the CDR3 is 14 residues. DNA of the CDR3: TGTGCCAGCTCACCATCTACGGTGAACACTGAAGCTTTCTTT. This encodes CASSPSTVNTEAFF.